The following is a T cell receptor (beta chain) sequence with its context. Its antigen is currently unknown. The V and J ends lost 7 bases and 7 bases, in that order; junction bases with no gene match: 10. CDR1 SGHRS and CDR2 YFSETQ come from the germline V gene. The length of the CDR3 is 15 residues. These data are taken from a study of CD8 T cells in acute hepatitis C reinfection. The time point: naive CD8 control sorted from an acute-time-point sample. Broader study findings: All groups preferentially used TRBV04 and TRBV06, which was not due to overrepresentation in the naive pool.

Method: immunoSEQ multiplex PCR; TCRdb's copy keeps in-frame clones and lacks some. This sample carries 30,000 to 40,000 clones, approximately 87% of them seen once, and the ten largest clones take 0.5%. Sequencing was done on a sample of naive CD8+ T cells from PBMCs. The TCR was taken from a man aged 25-45 years with chronic hepatitis C. This chain uses TRBV5-1 with TRBJ2-1, with 11 positions matching TRBD2. CDR3 DNA sequence: TGCGCCAGCGCGATTGGGACTAGCGGTTGGAATGAGCAGTTCTTC. Protein product: CASAIGTSGWNEQFF.